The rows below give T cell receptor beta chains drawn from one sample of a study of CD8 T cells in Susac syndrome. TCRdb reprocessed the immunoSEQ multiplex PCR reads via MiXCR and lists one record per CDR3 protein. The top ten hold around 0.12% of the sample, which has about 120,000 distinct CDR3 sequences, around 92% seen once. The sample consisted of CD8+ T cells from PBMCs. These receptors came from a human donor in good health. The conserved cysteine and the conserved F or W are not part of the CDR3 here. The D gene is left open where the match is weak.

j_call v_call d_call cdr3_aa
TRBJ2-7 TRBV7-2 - ASSWTQTKTYEQY
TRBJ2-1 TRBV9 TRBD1 ASAEQGASYNEQF
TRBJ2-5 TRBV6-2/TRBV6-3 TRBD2 ASSSPAGVRETQY
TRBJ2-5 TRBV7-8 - ASSPGVGGVQETQY
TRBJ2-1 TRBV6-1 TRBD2 ASTFTPAGGDNEQF
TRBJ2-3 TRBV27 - ASSFLESPQY
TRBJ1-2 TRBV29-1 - SDDTVNYGYT
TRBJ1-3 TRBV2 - ASMWGSGSGNTIY
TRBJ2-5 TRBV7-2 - ASSFENASSHGETQY
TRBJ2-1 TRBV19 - ASSIRLADEQF
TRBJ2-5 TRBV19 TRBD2 ASSPRGLAGDEGTQY
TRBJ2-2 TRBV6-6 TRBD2 ASRGTSGRTGELF
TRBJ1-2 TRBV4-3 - ASSQDLRTTGNYGYT
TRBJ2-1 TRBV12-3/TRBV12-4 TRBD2 ASRSGTSGSSYNEQF
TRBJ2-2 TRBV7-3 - ASSSKTGNTGELF
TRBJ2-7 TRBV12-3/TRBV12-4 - ASSLRSGLSHEQY
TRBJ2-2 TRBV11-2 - ASSLEGALGELF
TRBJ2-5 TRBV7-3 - ASSPGLGETQY
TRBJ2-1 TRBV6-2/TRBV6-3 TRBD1 ASRRQGQQF
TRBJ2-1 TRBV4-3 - ASSQDLGPAAGQF
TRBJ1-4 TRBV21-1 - ASSSGGGYANEKLF
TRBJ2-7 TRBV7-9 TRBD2 ASSPWTSGGAYEQY
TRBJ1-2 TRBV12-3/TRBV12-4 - ASSGAGVPYGYT
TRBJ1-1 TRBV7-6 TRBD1 ASSRLQGSNTEAF
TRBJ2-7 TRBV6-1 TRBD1 ASGFTDRAYEQY
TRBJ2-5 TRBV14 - ASSQDLGALGETQY
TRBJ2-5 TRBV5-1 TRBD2 ASTLVAGQETQY
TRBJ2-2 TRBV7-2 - ASSHLTGELF
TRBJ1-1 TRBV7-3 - ASSLNDEAF
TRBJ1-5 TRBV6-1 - ASSDRGGNQPQH
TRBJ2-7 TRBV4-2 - ASSQDDGSYEQY
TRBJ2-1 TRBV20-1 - SAWGGRNEQF
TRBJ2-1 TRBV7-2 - ASSPSRGSFNEQF
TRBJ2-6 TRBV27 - ASSLEGWAAQGGANVLT
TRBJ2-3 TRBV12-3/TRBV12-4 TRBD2 ASSLHSSGLSDTQY
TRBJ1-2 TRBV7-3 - ASSLYRDTHYGYT